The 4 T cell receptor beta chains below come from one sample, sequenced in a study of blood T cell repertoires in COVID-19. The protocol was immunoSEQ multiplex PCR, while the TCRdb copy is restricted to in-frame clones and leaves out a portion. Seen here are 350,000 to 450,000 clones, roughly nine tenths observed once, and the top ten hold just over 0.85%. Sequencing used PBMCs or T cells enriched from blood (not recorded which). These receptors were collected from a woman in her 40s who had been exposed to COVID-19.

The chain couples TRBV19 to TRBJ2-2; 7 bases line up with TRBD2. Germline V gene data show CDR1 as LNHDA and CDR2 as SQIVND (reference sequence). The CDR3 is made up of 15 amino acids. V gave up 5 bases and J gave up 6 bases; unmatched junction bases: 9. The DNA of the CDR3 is TGTGCCAGTAGTCCTCTAGCGGATTACCCCGGGGAGCTGTTTTTT. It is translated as CASSPLADYPGELFF.

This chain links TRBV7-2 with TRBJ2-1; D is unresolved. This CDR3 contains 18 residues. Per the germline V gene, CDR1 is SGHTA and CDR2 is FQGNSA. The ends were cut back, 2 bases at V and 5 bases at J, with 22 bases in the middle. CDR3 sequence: CASSLRPIQERRNNEQFF. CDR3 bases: TGTGCCAGCAGCTTACGCCCTATACAAGAGAGGCGAAACAATGAGCAGTTCTTC.

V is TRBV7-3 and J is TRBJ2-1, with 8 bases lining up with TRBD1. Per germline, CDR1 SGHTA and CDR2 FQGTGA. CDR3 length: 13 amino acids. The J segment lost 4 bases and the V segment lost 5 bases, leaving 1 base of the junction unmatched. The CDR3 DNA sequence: TGTGCCAGCAGCGGACAGGGTTACAATGAGCAGTTCTTC. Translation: CASSGQGYNEQFF.

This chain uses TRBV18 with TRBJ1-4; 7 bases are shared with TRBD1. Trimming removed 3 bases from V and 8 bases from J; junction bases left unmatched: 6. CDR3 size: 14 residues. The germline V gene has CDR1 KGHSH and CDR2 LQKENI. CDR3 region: CASSPRDSREKLFF. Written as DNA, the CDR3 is TGTGCCAGCTCACCCCGGGACAGCCGAGAAAAACTGTTTTTT.